Detailed here is one T cell receptor (beta chain). Germline CDR1 SGHTA, CDR2 FQGNSA. The CDR3 consists of 15 residues. J lost 5 bases, V lost 6 bases, and 8 bases had no gene match. This sample stems from a study of OX40 agonist ivuxolimab in advanced cancers. About the study: Averaging approximately 60 years in age, with a range of about 23 to 80, the cohort was about 86% male. Checkpoint inhibitors had been given previously to under 50% of patients. Three patients had partial responses: one hepatocellular carcinoma, two cutaneous melanoma.

This table comes from immunoSEQ multiplex PCR, and its TCRdb copy is limited to in-frame clones, with some not included. The data show about 76,000 clones, around 86% seen once. The sample here was CD4+ or CD8+ T cells sorted from blood, taken in a trial of the OX40 agonist ivuxolimab. The source of this sequence is an adult with an advanced solid tumor such as melanoma, head and neck, liver or kidney cancer. V and J are TRBV7-2 and TRBJ1-3, with TRBD1 matching over 9 bases. The CDR3 region is CASSITGGIRNTIYF. CDR3 bases: TGTGCCAGCAGTATAACAGGGGGCATTAGAAACACCATATATTTT.